Below are 27 T cell receptor beta chains sequenced from a single sample in a study of OX40 agonist ivuxolimab in advanced cancers. The assay was immunoSEQ multiplex PCR, and TCRdb's table has in-frame clones only and misses some. The sample records more than 50,000 clones, 75% to 85% being singletons. The sequences come from CD4+ or CD8+ T cells sorted from blood, collected in a trial of the OX40 agonist ivuxolimab. These TCRs come from an adult with an advanced solid tumor such as melanoma, head and neck, liver or kidney cancer.

The chain couples TRBV5-1 to TRBJ1-1; the D gene is possibly TRBD1 (6 bases). The germline CDR1 and CDR2 sequences are SGHRS and YFSETQ. There are 14 residues in the CDR3. Trimming took 4 bases from V and 4 from J, leaving 14 bases between them. The DNA for the CDR3 is TGCGCCAGCAGCAACGAACAGGGTGCCACTGAAGCTTTCTTT. Residues: CASSNEQGATEAFF.

This clone appeared once. V is TRBV6-6 and J is TRBJ2-5; possibly TRBD2 for D (5 bases). The germline CDR1 and CDR2 sequences are MNHNY and SVGAGI (reference sequence). V lost 5 bases to trimming and J lost 2 bases, with 6 bases between them. The CDR3 length is 12 residues. CDR3 in amino acids: CASSRRQETQYF. DNA for the CDR3: TGTGCCAGCAGTCGGAGGCAAGAGACCCAGTACTTC.

This chain connects TRBV19 to TRBJ1-5, with D unclear. V lost 7 bases and J 2 bases, leaving 15 bases between the germline ends. CDR3 length: 15 residues. Germline CDR1 and CDR2: LNHDA and SQIVND (reference sequence). CDR3 in DNA: TGTGCCAGTACCAAGGAGCGGTCAGGCAATCAGCCCCAGCATTTT. Encoded protein: CASTKERSGNQPQHF.

This chain links TRBV6-5 with TRBJ1-4, with 8 bases that match TRBD1. The CDR3 length is 14 residues. The junction had 10 bases not matched to a gene; V was cut back by 6 bases and J by 10 bases. Looked up from germline, CDR1 is MNHEY and CDR2 is SVGAGI. CDR3 bases: TGTGCCAGCAGCGATCAGGGGGCCTCACGAAAACTGTTTTTT. Translating gives CASSDQGASRKLFF.

This rearrangement joins TRBV5-4 to TRBJ1-1; the D is unclear. The V gene's germline CDR1 is SGHNT and CDR2 YYREEE (reference sequence). V lost 1 base, J lost 4 bases, and 20 bases lay in between. The CDR3 length is 17 residues. In DNA, the CDR3 is TGTGCCAGCAGCTTGTTTCCCGGACGGGCTGCTTCCACTGAAGCTTTCTTT. The encoded protein is CASSLFPGRAASTEAFF.

The chain uses TRBV23-1 and TRBJ2-7; D is possibly TRBD2 (7 bases). TRBV23-1 is assigned to the ORF class and has an uncertain function. The CDR3 has 13 residues. V gave up 6 bases and J gave up 6 bases, with 15 bases separating them. The CDR3 region is CASSEGGGLEQYF. In nucleotides, the CDR3 is TGCGCCAGCAGCGAGGGGGGAGGGCTCGAGCAGTACTTC.

V is TRBV5-1 and J is TRBJ1-6, with D tentatively TRBD1 (6 bases). CDR1 SGHRS and CDR2 YFSETQ come from the germline V gene. V was shortened by 4 bases and J by 9 bases, with 17 bases between the two germline ends. CDR3 length: 15 amino acids. CDR3 region: CASSPMGAGISPLHF. For the CDR3, the DNA is TGCGCCAGCAGCCCGATGGGGGCCGGAATTTCACCCCTCCACTTT.

Turning to this clone: A junction end diverges from the germline sequence, so it may reflect a read error. CDR3 amino acids: CASSLVGGSSPPLHF. The CDR3 bases are TGTGCTAGCAGCTTAGTAGGCGGATCAAGCCCACCCCTCCACTTT. This sequence joins TRBV7-7 and TRBJ1-6; D remains ambiguous. Germline V gives CDR1 SSHAT, CDR2 FNYEAQ (reference sequence). This CDR3 has 15 amino acids.

The chain uses TRBV5-1 and TRBJ2-2; D unresolved. Germline CDR1 and CDR2: SGHRS and YFSETQ. The V end lost 1 base, the J end lost 1 base, and 8 bases lay between the germline ends. The CDR3 spans 15 residues. In DNA form, the CDR3 reads TGCGCCAGCAGCTTGAACCCAGAGAACACCGGGGAGCTGTTTTTT. Protein sequence: CASSLNPENTGELFF.

The rearrangement links TRBV28 to TRBJ1-4; no clear D gene. Trimming pared 3 bases from V and 8 bases from J, leaving 13 bases between. This CDR3 contains 14 residues. Germline CDR1 MDHEN, CDR2 SYDVKM. This CDR3 is CASSLRQVGEKLFF. The CDR3 DNA reads TGTGCCAGCAGTTTGAGGCAAGTCGGGGAAAAACTGTTTTTT.

The rearrangement uses TRBV5-5 and TRBJ1-4; D unclear. Trimming took 6 bases from V and 3 from J, leaving 12 bases between them. This CDR3 is built from 14 residues. Germline V gene lookup returns CDR1 SGHKS and CDR2 YYEKEE (reference sequence). The CDR3 DNA sequence: TGTGCCAGCATCGAGGGAGGGTCTAATGAAAAACTGTTTTTT. This translates into CASIEGGSNEKLFF.

The J gene is TRBJ1-4, the V gene TRBV11-2; D is uncertain. Trimming removed 4 bases at V and 7 bases at J, with 13 bases between. The V gene's germline CDR1 is SGHAT and CDR2 FQNNGV. CDR3 length: 14 amino acids. The CDR3 protein is CASSSPGSGEKLFF. The CDR3 region has the DNA TGTGCCAGCAGCTCCCCTGGATCTGGTGAAAAACTGTTTTTT.

This clone was seen only once. The V and J genes are TRBV28 and TRBJ1-5; TRBD1 matches 10 bases. The CDR3 extends over 18 amino acids. The V gene end was trimmed by 4 bases and the J gene end by 5 bases; junction bases not matched to a gene: 14. Germline CDR1 MDHEN, CDR2 SYDVKM. CDR3 in DNA: TGTGCCAGCAGTTCCCAGACAGGGGGCCTCCTGGGCGATCAGCCCCAGCATTTT. Protein sequence: CASSSQTGGLLGDQPQHF.

The V gene is TRBV4-3, the J gene TRBJ2-2; D not resolved. V gave up 4 bases and J gave up 2 bases, with 8 bases separating them. CDR3 length: 14 amino acids. Germline loops: CDR1 LGHNA, CDR2 YSLEER. CDR3 sequence reads: CASSRLTNTGELFF. The CDR3 nucleotides read TGCGCCAGCAGCCGGTTGACCAACACCGGGGAGCTGTTTTTT.

The rearrangement uses TRBV9 and TRBJ2-7; the D gene is possibly TRBD2 (5 bases). CDR3 length: 17 residues. The V end lost 0 bases, the J end lost 7 bases, and 23 bases lay between the germline ends. Germline CDR1 is SGDLS and CDR2 is YYNGEE. In nucleotides, the CDR3 is TGTGCCAGCAGCGTAGGAGTGTCGGGGAACCTGTTCGGGGAGCAGTACTTC. Protein: CASSVGVSGNLFGEQYF.

The chain combines TRBV5-1 with TRBJ2-1, with 7 bases aligning to TRBD2. Per the germline V gene, CDR1 is SGHRS and CDR2 is YFSETQ. Unmatched junction bases numbered 2, after V lost 1 base and J lost 4 bases. The CDR3 is 14 amino acids. The CDR3 spells CASSLSGAYNEQFF. CDR3 in DNA: TGCGCCAGCAGCTTGAGCGGGGCTTACAATGAGCAGTTCTTC.

The chain has TRBV18 and TRBJ2-3, with TRBD1 matching over 8 bases. Germline V gene sequence: CDR1 KGHSH, CDR2 LQKENI. With V trimmed by 5 bases and J by 4 bases, 8 bases remained unmatched. This CDR3 contains 15 residues. The CDR3 loop reads CASSSGQGGADTQYF. CDR3 DNA sequence: TGTGCCAGCTCATCTGGACAGGGAGGCGCAGATACGCAGTATTTT.

This sequence joins TRBV5-1 and TRBJ2-5; D gene unclear. V lost 0 bases, J lost 1 base, and 13 bases lay in between. CDR1 and CDR2 (germline): SGHRS, YFSETQ. This CDR3 is built from 16 residues. CDR3 protein: CASSLVLRAAQETQYF. DNA of the CDR3: TGCGCCAGCAGCTTGGTACTTCGGGCAGCCCAAGAGACCCAGTACTTC.

The chain joins TRBV6-1 to TRBJ2-3, with TRBD1 matching over 8 bases. CDR3 length equals 12 residues. Germline V gene lookup returns CDR1 MNHNS and CDR2 SASEGT. V trimming: 6 bases; J trimming: 14 bases; junction bases outside the gene matches: 10. As DNA, the CDR3 is TGTGCCAGCAGCCCCCCGCAGGGGGCGCGGTATTTT. Protein product: CASSPPQGARYF.

The rearrangement links TRBV2 to TRBJ1-2; D is uncertain. Germline CDR1 reads SNHLY; CDR2 reads FYNNEI. This CDR3 region has 11 residues. V shed 8 bases and J shed 8 bases, with 12 bases lying between them. The CDR3 nucleotides are TGTGCCAGCGGTTCAGGACTAGGCTACACCTTC. It codes for CASGSGLGYTF.

The V call is TRBV19, the J call TRBJ1-2; D is uncertain. This CDR3 region has 12 residues. Trimming took 4 bases from V and 6 from J, leaving 9 bases between them. CDR1 is LNHDA, CDR2 SQIVND, per germline (reference sequence). The CDR3 bases are TGTGCCAGTAGTACCCTGCCGGATGGCTACACCTTC. Translation: CASSTLPDGYTF.

This clone was recorded once. The chain combines TRBV7-2 with TRBJ2-7; 9 bases are shared with TRBD2. V gave up 5 bases and J gave up 0 bases; unmatched junction bases: 5. Germline-derived CDR1 and CDR2 are SGHTA and FQGNSA. CDR3 length: 15 residues. CDR3 residues: CASSRAGGDSYEQYF. Here the CDR3 DNA reads TGTGCCAGCAGCCGGGCGGGGGGGGACTCCTACGAGCAGTACTTC. Variable domain in full (rest from reference TRBV7-2 and TRBJ2-7): GAGVSQSPSNKVTEKGKDVELRCDPISGHTALYWYRQSLGQGLEFLIYFQGNSAPDKSGLPSDRFSAERTGGSVSTLTIQRTQQEDSAVYLCASSRAGGDSYEQYFGPGTRLTVT.

The J gene is TRBJ2-7, the V gene TRBV28; a possible D gene is TRBD1 (5 bases). The CDR3 contains 16 residues. Germline V gene sequence: CDR1 MDHEN, CDR2 SYDVKM. The ends were cut back, 5 bases at V and 0 bases at J, with 17 bases in the middle. The CDR3 nucleotides read TGTGCCAGCAGTGAGCCACGACAGAGAAGCTCCTACGAGCAGTACTTC. Residues: CASSEPRQRSSYEQYF.

In its sample, this clone was seen a few times. Sequence at one end of the junction differs from germline and may be a read error. CDR3 nucleotide sequence: TGTGCCAGTAGTATAGGTGGTGCAGGCTGGAATTTT. Amino acids: CASSIGGAGWNF. J is TRBJ1-5 and V is TRBV19; D ambiguous. CDR3 length: 12 residues. Germline V gene lookup returns CDR1 LNHDA and CDR2 SQIVND (reference sequence).

V gene TRBV6-5 combines with J gene TRBJ1-2; D gene uncertain. This CDR3 is 13 amino acids long. V was pared by 6 bases and J by 0 bases, with 8 bases between. Germline assignment: CDR1 MNHEY and CDR2 SVGAGI. CDR3 sequence reads: CASSRYSNYGYTF. The DNA of the CDR3 is TGTGCCAGCAGCCGGTACTCTAACTATGGCTACACCTTC.

This sequence joins TRBV5-4 and TRBJ2-1; 15 bases match TRBD2. Germline CDR1 and CDR2: SGHNT and YYREEE (reference sequence). The ends lost 4 bases at V and 4 bases at J; junction bases unmatched: 3. The CDR3 covers 16 residues. The CDR3 loop reads CASSPGTSGGYNEQFF. For the CDR3, the DNA is TGTGCCAGCAGCCCAGGGACTAGCGGGGGGTACAATGAGCAGTTCTTC.

This clone has only one observation. The chain employs TRBV19 and TRBJ2-2, with 8 bases identical to TRBD2. The trim removed 7 bases at V and 0 bases at J, leaving 4 bases unmatched. The CDR3 sequence is 15 residues long. Germline V gives CDR1 LNHDA, CDR2 SQIVND (reference sequence). The CDR3 here is CASNKRGPNTGELFF. CDR3 nucleotide sequence: TGTGCCAGTAATAAGCGGGGGCCGAACACCGGGGAGCTGTTTTTT.